Below are 20 T cell receptor beta chains sequenced from a single sample in a study of blood T cell repertoires in COVID-19. Only in-frame clones appear in the TCRdb table, and some are missing; sequencing was by immunoSEQ multiplex PCR. Of about 190,000 clones in the sample, approximately 91% were seen once. Material: peripheral blood. The receptors here all came from a man in his forties with acute or convalescent COVID-19.

The rearrangement links TRBV30 to TRBJ1-2; possible D gene TRBD1, 5 bases. The length of the CDR3 is 14 residues. CDR1 is GTSNPN and CDR2 is SVGIG in the germline V gene (reference sequence). V was pared by 4 bases and J by 7 bases, with 19 bases between. CDR3 loop: CAWKFNEPQGGYTF. The CDR3 DNA reads as TGTGCCTGGAAGTTTAACGAGCCTCAGGGTGGCTACACCTTC.

This clone was seen just once. V usage is TRBV18 and J usage is TRBJ2-3; TRBD1 matches at 8 bases. Germline assignment: CDR1 KGHSH and CDR2 LQKENI. With 3 bases clipped from V and 0 bases from J, the junction kept 2 bases outside the gene matches. There are 15 residues in the CDR3. The DNA of the CDR3 is TGTGCCAGCTCACCCTGGGACAGGAGCACAGATACGCAGTATTTT. Encoded protein: CASSPWDRSTDTQYF.

The chain links TRBV19 to TRBJ2-2, with D possibly TRBD1 on 7 matching bases. Germline V gene lookup returns CDR1 LNHDA and CDR2 SQIVND (reference sequence). The CDR3 loop spans 14 amino acids. Trimming removed 7 bases from V and 5 bases from J, with 14 bases in between. In DNA, the CDR3 is TGTGCCAGTAAGGAGGGGGCGAGTACCGGGGAGCTGTTTTTT. Its protein is CASKEGASTGELFF. Filled out from reference TRBV19 and TRBJ2-2, the complete variable domain reads DGGITQSPKYLFRKEGQNVTLSCEQNLNHDAMYWYRQDPGQGLRLIYYSQIVNDFQKGDIAEGYSVSREKKESFPLTVTSAQKNPTAFYLCASKEGASTGELFFGEGSRLTVL.

V is TRBV10-3 and J is TRBJ1-3, with TRBD1 matching over 8 bases. This CDR3 is built from 16 residues. The V and J ends lost 7 bases and 0 bases, in that order; junction bases with no gene match: 8. Germline CDR1 is ENHRY and CDR2 is SYGVKD. CDR3 protein: CAIMRGTGASGNTIYF. CDR3 nucleotide sequence: TGTGCCATCATGAGGGGGACAGGAGCCTCTGGAAACACCATATATTTT.

The J gene is TRBJ2-2, the V gene TRBV10-3; 14 bases fit TRBD2. CDR1 and CDR2 from the germline V gene are ENHRY and SYGVKD. V lost 5 bases and J lost 0; bases outside the gene matches: 11. The CDR3 extends over 20 amino acids. CDR3 residues: CAISSPLGLAGGPNTGELFF. CDR3 nucleotides: TGTGCCATCAGTTCCCCCCTCGGACTAGCGGGGGGTCCGAACACCGGGGAGCTGTTTTTT.

The rearrangement joins TRBV27 to TRBJ1-4; D not resolved. The CDR3 totals 17 residues. The V and J ends lost 3 bases and 0 bases respectively, with 14 bases between them. The germline V gene has CDR1 MNHEY and CDR2 SMNVEV (reference sequence). The CDR3 is CASSFGSPPSTNEKLFF. CDR3 coding DNA: TGTGCCAGCAGTTTCGGGTCCCCGCCTTCAACTAATGAAAAACTGTTTTTT.

This rearrangement joins TRBV23-1 to TRBJ1-5; 9 bases agree with TRBD1. TRBV23-1 has ORF status, its function being uncertain. This CDR3 has 14 amino acids. The junction had 3 bases not matched to a gene; V was cut back by 6 bases and J by 3 bases. CDR3 sequence (DNA): TGCGCCAGCAGCCCACAGGGGGCCAATCAGCCCCAGCATTTT. Translation gives CASSPQGANQPQHF.

The chain combines TRBV28 with TRBJ1-6; TRBD1 might be the D (5 bases). Trimming pared 6 bases from V and 6 bases from J, leaving 9 bases between. Germline CDR1 and CDR2: MDHEN and SYDVKM. The CDR3 has 13 residues. The CDR3 coding sequence is TGTGCCAGCAGGGGGCCAGTTAATTCACCCCTCCACTTT. Its protein product is CASRGPVNSPLHF.

The chain couples TRBV5-4 to TRBJ2-7; D ambiguous. Between the trimmed V and J ends, which lost 0 bases and 3 bases, there was a span of 7 bases. CDR1 is SGHNT and CDR2 is YYREEE in the germline V gene (reference sequence). The CDR3 is 13 residues long. CDR3: CASSLDKYYEQYF. The CDR3 DNA reads as TGTGCCAGCAGCTTGGACAAATACTACGAGCAGTACTTC.

The chain recombines TRBV7-2 with TRBJ2-1; D is undetermined. Trimming cost V 2 bases and J 6 bases, with 2 bases left between them. The CDR3 consists of 11 residues. The germline CDR1 and CDR2 sequences are SGHTA and FQGNSA. CDR3: CASSLRNEQFF. The CDR3 DNA sequence: TGTGCCAGCAGCTTACGCAATGAGCAGTTCTTC.

The chain is built from TRBV6-5 and TRBJ1-2; 8 positions match TRBD1. The CDR3 consists of 14 residues. CDR1 MNHEY and CDR2 SVGAGI come from the germline V gene. Trimming took 6 bases from V and 2 from J; bases not matched to a gene: 5. CDR3: CASRQTGENYGYTF. CDR3 nucleotides: TGTGCCAGCAGGCAGACAGGGGAGAACTATGGCTACACCTTC.

This clone occurred once. This same CDR3 is encoded by further DNA sequences in the sample. The chain has TRBV12-3 or TRBV12-4 and TRBJ2-3; the D is unclear. Trimming pared 3 bases from V and 0 bases from J, leaving 4 bases between. The length of the CDR3 is 13 residues. Here the CDR3 reads CASSFPSTDTQYF. As DNA, the CDR3 is TGTGCCAGCAGTTTTCCAAGCACAGATACGCAGTATTTT.

The chain carries TRBV6-2 or TRBV6-3 and TRBJ1-5; maybe TRBD1 (6 bases). V lost 3 bases and J 0 bases, leaving 18 bases between the germline ends. This CDR3 spans 18 amino acids. Per germline, CDR1 MNHEY and CDR2 SVGEGT. The CDR3 nucleotides read TGTGCCAGCAGTTATCGGGACACCGGGACGTATAGCAATCAGCCCCAGCATTTT. It is translated as CASSYRDTGTYSNQPQHF.

The chain is built from TRBV19 and TRBJ1-3, with a tentative D call TRBD1 (5 bases). V was cut by 6 bases and J by 1 base, with 16 bases left in between. Germline values: CDR1 LNHDA, CDR2 SQIVND (reference sequence). The CDR3 is 16 amino acids. CDR3 in amino acids: CASSETGTLSGNTIYF. CDR3 DNA: TGTGCCAGTAGCGAGACCGGGACTCTATCTGGAAACACCATATATTTT.

This chain links TRBV10-3 with TRBJ1-4; maybe TRBD1 (6 bases). The CDR3 loop spans 15 amino acids. Germline CDR1 is ENHRY and CDR2 is SYGVKD. V lost 2 bases and J 7 bases, leaving 14 bases between the germline ends. Here the CDR3 DNA reads TGTGCCATCAGTGAGGATCGTGGGACAAGTGAAAAACTGTTTTTT. It specifies CAISEDRGTSEKLFF.

The V gene is TRBV7-2, the J gene TRBJ1-5; D remains unclear. The CDR3 is 12 residues long. V lost 2 bases and J lost 4, with 3 bases in between. Germline CDR1 is SGHTA and CDR2 is FQGNSA. The CDR3 protein is CASSLPNQPQHF. CDR3 sequence (DNA): TGTGCCAGCAGCTTACCAAATCAGCCCCAGCATTTT.

This chain joins TRBV12-3 or TRBV12-4 and TRBJ1-2, with no clear D. The CDR3 extends over 13 amino acids. The V end was cut by 3 bases, the J end by 2 bases, with 7 bases between. CDR3 nucleotides: TGTGCCAGCAGTTTTCTCGGGAACTATGGCTACACCTTC. The encoded protein is CASSFLGNYGYTF.

The genes are TRBV18 and TRBJ2-3; 10 bases map to TRBD2. Germline CDR1 is KGHSH and CDR2 is LQKENI. The CDR3 is made up of 15 amino acids. V shed 6 bases and J 2 bases; nucleotides not matched to a gene: 5. CDR3 loop: CASSPTSGVTDTQYF. The CDR3 DNA reads as TGTGCCAGCTCCCCCACTAGCGGGGTCACAGATACGCAGTATTTT.

This clone turned up a few times. One end of the junction does not line up with germline, which may come from a read error. The chain uses TRBV4-2 and TRBJ1-3; D possibly corresponds to TRBD1 (6 bases). Germline assignment: CDR1 LGHNA and CDR2 YNFKEQ. The CDR3 length is 13 residues. This CDR3 reads CASPWTAPFIMDF. The CDR3 bases are TGTGCTAGCCCCTGGACAGCTCCGTTCATTATGGATTTT.

The V gene is TRBV29-1, the J gene TRBJ1-1, with D possibly matching TRBD1 (6 bases). In germline, CDR1 is SQVTM, CDR2 ANQGSEA. V dropped 1 base and J dropped 1 base, with 22 bases sitting between them. This CDR3 has 18 amino acids. The CDR3 loop is CSVEGVTGIKVGNTEAFF. The CDR3 nucleotides read TGCAGCGTTGAAGGGGTGACAGGAATTAAAGTAGGGAACACTGAAGCTTTCTTT.